A single sample is the source of the 23 T cell receptor beta chains below, sequenced in a study of cytotoxic CD8 clonotypes in ibrutinib-treated CLL. Assay: immunoSEQ multiplex PCR; the TCRdb copy retains only in-frame clones and omits some. In the table there are 300,000 or so clones, 67% of which are singletons. The sample in question was PBMCs, obtained after 36 months of ibrutinib treatment. The receptors shown here come from a human donor with chronic lymphocytic leukemia.

V usage is TRBV11-2 and J usage is TRBJ2-3, with D perhaps matching TRBD2 (6 bases). This CDR3 comprises 14 residues. Germline loops: CDR1 SGHAT, CDR2 FQNNGV. Trimming stripped 1 base from V and 6 bases from J, with 11 bases between. CDR3 in DNA: TGTGCCAGCAGCTTAGTCGGAGGGGCGGATACGCAGTATTTT. This codes for CASSLVGGADTQYF. Drawing the rest from reference TRBV11-2 and TRBJ2-3, the complete variable domain is EAGVAQSPRYKIIEKRQSVAFWCNPISGHATLYWYQQILGQGPKLLIQFQNNGVVDDSQLPKDRFSAERLKGVDSTLKIQPAKLEDSAVYLCASSLVGGADTQYFGPGTRLTVL.

The rearrangement joins TRBV29-1 to TRBJ2-7; D possibly corresponds to TRBD1 (5 bases). The V gene lost 5 bases and the J gene lost 3 bases, with 8 bases spanning the gap. In germline, CDR1 is SQVTM, CDR2 ANQGSEA. The length of the CDR3 is 11 residues. CDR3 amino acids: CSVLRDYEQYF. Here the CDR3 DNA reads TGCAGCGTTCTCAGGGACTACGAGCAGTACTTC.

This chain joins TRBV9 and TRBJ1-4; D may be TRBD1 (5 bases). The V end lost 1 base, the J end lost 4 bases, and 11 bases lay between the germline ends. The germline CDR1 and CDR2 sequences are SGDLS and YYNGEE. The CDR3 spans 15 residues. CDR3 sequence reads: CASSVRGEINEKLFF. The CDR3 nucleotides are TGTGCCAGCAGCGTACGGGGGGAGATTAATGAAAAACTGTTTTTT.

The rearrangement links TRBV19 to TRBJ2-3, with D possibly being TRBD1 (5 bases). Deletions cut 6 bases from V and 3 bases from J, with 10 bases between. The CDR3 runs 13 residues. CDR1 and CDR2 (germline): LNHDA, SQIVND (reference sequence). CDR3 sequence reads: CASRRQRTDTQYF. The CDR3 DNA sequence: TGTGCCAGTAGGCGACAGAGAACAGATACGCAGTATTTT.

This clone was picked up a small number of times. This rearrangement joins TRBV7-7 to TRBJ2-7; 8 nucleotides match TRBD1. The CDR3 has 14 residues. Trimming at V came to 5 bases and at J to 0 bases, leaving 3 bases not matched to a gene. The germline gives CDR1 SSHAT, CDR2 FNYEAQ (reference sequence). The CDR3 here is CASSEGQGSYEQYF. The DNA of the CDR3 is TGTGCCAGCAGCGAAGGACAGGGCTCCTACGAGCAGTACTTC. Together with reference TRBV7-7 and TRBJ2-7, the CDR3 gives the full variable domain: GAGVSQSPRYKVTKRGQDVTLRCDPISSHATLYWYQQALGQGPEFLTYFNYEAQPDKSGLPSDRFSAERPEGSISTLTIQRTEQRDSAMYRCASSEGQGSYEQYFGPGTRLTVT.

V gene TRBV18 combines with J gene TRBJ2-7; D ambiguous. Trimming pared 4 bases from V and 2 bases from J, leaving 12 bases between. The CDR3 consists of 14 residues. Per germline, CDR1 KGHSH and CDR2 LQKENI. The CDR3 region is CASSLPEYTYEQYF. Written as DNA, the CDR3 is TGTGCCAGCTCACTTCCGGAGTACACCTACGAGCAGTACTTC. Variable domain in full (rest from reference TRBV18 and TRBJ2-7): NAGVMQNPRHLVRRRGQEARLRCSPMKGHSHVYWYRQLPEEGLKFMVYLQKENIIDESGMPKERFSAEFPKEGPSILRIQQVVRGDSAAYFCASSLPEYTYEQYFGPGTRLTVT.

This clone was counted between two and nine times. V is TRBV10-2 and J is TRBJ1-2; D not resolved. The CDR3 is 12 residues long. Looked up from germline, CDR1 is WSHSY and CDR2 is SAAADI. The germline V and J ends were trimmed by 10 bases and 4 bases, with 13 bases remaining between them. CDR3 loop: CATYDLAYGYTF. The CDR3 DNA is TGCGCCACTTATGATTTAGCCTATGGCTACACCTTC.

This clone was counted a few times. The genes are TRBV19 and TRBJ2-1; D is uncertain. The CDR3 runs 14 residues. The V and J ends lost 2 bases and 0 bases respectively, with 5 bases between them. Germline V lookup: CDR1 LNHDA, CDR2 SQIVND (reference sequence). CDR3 in amino acids: CASSITSSYNEQFF. The CDR3 region has the DNA TGTGCCAGTAGTATAACCAGCTCCTACAATGAGCAGTTCTTC.

The chain carries TRBV2 and TRBJ2-7, with TRBD1 matching over 11 bases. The J segment lost 6 bases and the V segment lost 7 bases, leaving 14 bases of the junction unmatched. CDR1 and CDR2 (germline): SNHLY, FYNNEI. CDR3 size: 16 residues. CDR3 loop: CASTGTGGDLRGEQYF. The CDR3 region has the DNA TGTGCCAGCACCGGGACAGGGGGAGACCTTCGGGGCGAGCAGTACTTC. The whole variable domain, filled in from reference TRBV2 and TRBJ2-7, reads EPEVTQTPSHQVTQMGQEVILRCVPISNHLYFYWYRQILGQKVEFLVSFYNNEISEKSEIFDDQFSVERPDGSNFTLKIRSTKLEDSAMYFCASTGTGGDLRGEQYFGPGTRLTVT.

This clone was seen only a few times. This chain connects TRBV5-1 to TRBJ2-3; no clear D gene. From germline, CDR1 is SGHRS and CDR2 YFSETQ. V lost 4 bases, J lost 0 bases, and 3 bases lay in between. CDR3 length: 12 amino acids. CDR3 loop: CASSPSTDTQYF. Written as DNA, the CDR3 is TGCGCCAGCAGCCCAAGCACAGATACGCAGTATTTT.

The gene calls are TRBV11-2 and TRBJ2-4; D is uncertain. The V end was cut by 5 bases, the J end by 0 bases, with 8 bases between. Germline V gives CDR1 SGHAT, CDR2 FQNNGV. This CDR3 region has 14 residues. CDR3 protein: CASSPEPAKNIQYF. CDR3 nucleotides: TGTGCCAGCAGCCCCGAACCAGCCAAAAACATTCAGTACTTC.

The chain uses TRBV28 and TRBJ2-2, with a tentative D call TRBD2 (5 bases). This CDR3 contains 14 residues. V lost 7 bases, J lost 8 bases, and 17 bases lay in between. Germline CDR1 is MDHEN and CDR2 is SYDVKM. As DNA, the CDR3 is TGTGCCAGCACCCCCGAGGGCCGGTCTGGGGAGCTGTTTTTT. This translates into CASTPEGRSGELFF.

The rearrangement uses TRBV10-3 and TRBJ2-3; 8 nucleotides align to TRBD1. V trimming: 1 base; J trimming: 5 bases; junction bases outside the gene matches: 14. Germline V gives CDR1 ENHRY, CDR2 SYGVKD. This CDR3 is 18 amino acids long. This CDR3 reads CAISEFPPRTGSGDTQYF. CDR3 DNA sequence: TGTGCCATCAGTGAGTTTCCCCCTCGGACAGGGTCGGGAGATACGCAGTATTTT.

This sequence joins TRBV5-1 and TRBJ1-2; 8 bases line up with TRBD1. The CDR3 is 16 residues long. Losses at the gene ends were 7 bases for V and 0 bases for J; bases not matched to a gene: 11. Germline assignment: CDR1 SGHRS and CDR2 YFSETQ. In nucleotides, the CDR3 is TGCGCCAGCCGCCGGGACAGGAACCCCCCTAACTATGGCTACACCTTC. Its translation: CASRRDRNPPNYGYTF.

The V gene is TRBV25-1, the J gene TRBJ2-3; D not certain. The CDR3 has 16 amino acids. Per the germline V gene, CDR1 is MGHDK and CDR2 is SYGVNS. V was pared by 1 base and J by 1 base, with 12 bases between. The CDR3 loop reads CASSELSSPGTDTQYF. DNA for the CDR3: TGTGCCAGCAGTGAATTATCGAGCCCCGGCACAGATACGCAGTATTTT.

The CDR3 DNA sequence: TGTGCCAGCACCCCGAGGGTCCTACTACTTTCCTACAATGAGCAGTTCTTC. It is translated as CASTPRVLLLSYNEQFF. The chain is built from TRBV5-6 and TRBJ2-1, with a weak D call TRBD2 (5 bases). The germline gives CDR1 SGHDT, CDR2 YYEEEE. CDR3 length equals 17 residues. V lost 6 bases and J lost 1, with 20 bases in between.

The V gene is TRBV13, the J gene TRBJ1-2; D uncertain. The V and J ends lost 1 base and 4 bases respectively, with 16 bases between them. Germline lookup yields CDR1 PRHDT and CDR2 FYEKMQ (reference sequence). The CDR3 consists of 16 residues. CDR3 sequence reads: CASSLALKGSGYGYTF. In nucleotides, the CDR3 is TGTGCCAGCAGCTTAGCGCTGAAAGGGTCTGGCTATGGCTACACCTTC.

The rearrangement joins TRBV29-1 to TRBJ2-7; D is ambiguous. V lost 2 bases and J lost 0, with 11 bases in between. This CDR3 spans 14 amino acids. Germline V gives CDR1 SQVTM, CDR2 ANQGSEA. CDR3 residues: CSVESAESSYEQYF. CDR3 DNA sequence: TGCAGCGTTGAAAGTGCAGAGAGCTCCTACGAGCAGTACTTC.

The gene calls are TRBV9 and TRBJ2-3, with 8 bases that match TRBD1. In germline, CDR1 is SGDLS, CDR2 YYNGEE. V was clipped by 0 bases and J by 2 bases; unmatched bases: 5. The CDR3 contains 16 residues. DNA of the CDR3: TGTGCCAGCAGCGTAGGGACAGGGTTTAACACAGATACGCAGTATTTT. This sequence encodes CASSVGTGFNTDTQYF.

In this sample, this clone turned up a few times. The chain links TRBV6-1 to TRBJ2-3; D ambiguous. The germline CDR1 and CDR2 sequences are MNHNS and SASEGT. V lost 2 bases and J lost 2, with 8 bases in between. CDR3 length equals 14 residues. The CDR3 region has the DNA TGTGCCAGCAGTGAACGAGGAGTCACAGATACGCAGTATTTT. The encoded protein is CASSERGVTDTQYF.

The chain joins TRBV27 to TRBJ2-7; D is possibly TRBD1 or TRBD2 (5 bases each). Germline CDR1 is MNHEY and CDR2 is SMNVEV (reference sequence). With 0 bases removed from V and 4 bases from J, the gap between germline ends came to 16 bases. The CDR3 runs to 16 residues. CDR3 DNA: TGTGCCAGCAGTTTATCGGGGCGGGCTCTCCATTACGAGCAGTACTTC. Translating it yields CASSLSGRALHYEQYF.

This clone has a handful of counts. The CDR3 is CASSFEAGGWETQYF. For the CDR3, the DNA is TGTGCCAGCAGTTTTGAAGCGGGAGGGTGGGAGACCCAGTACTTC. The V call is TRBV27, the J call TRBJ2-5, with TRBD2 matching 10 bases. The CDR3 covers 15 residues. V was pared by 3 bases and J by 5 bases, with 6 bases of the junction left unmatched. Germline V gives CDR1 MNHEY, CDR2 SMNVEV (reference sequence).

The genes are TRBV10-1 and TRBJ2-7; D remains ambiguous. The V gene lost 10 bases and the J gene lost 4 bases, with 8 bases spanning the gap. Germline V gene sequence: CDR1 WNHNN, CDR2 SYGVQD (reference sequence). This CDR3 is 10 amino acids long. Written as DNA, the CDR3 is TGCGCCAAAACCGGATACGAGCAGTACTTC. Translation: CAKTGYEQYF.